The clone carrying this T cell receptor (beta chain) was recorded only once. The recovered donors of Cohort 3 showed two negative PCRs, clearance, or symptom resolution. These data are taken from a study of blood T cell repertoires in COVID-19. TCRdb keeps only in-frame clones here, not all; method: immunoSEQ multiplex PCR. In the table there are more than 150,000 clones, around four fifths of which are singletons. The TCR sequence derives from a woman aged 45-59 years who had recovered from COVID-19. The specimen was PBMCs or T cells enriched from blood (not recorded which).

The CDR3 region has the DNA TGTGCCAGCAGCCCATCCGGACAGGAAGCTTTCTTT. This gives the protein CASSPSGQEAFF. The chain joins TRBV7-3 to TRBJ1-1, with a weak D call TRBD1 (6 bases). Germline assignment: CDR1 SGHTA and CDR2 FQGTGA. Trimming left V 5 bases short and J 8 bases short, with 12 bases between. This CDR3 has 12 residues. The variable domain in full, with the rest retrieved from reference TRBV7-3 and TRBJ1-1, is GAGVSQTPSNKVTEKGKYVELRCDPISGHTALYWYRQSLGQGPEFLIYFQGTGAADDSGLPNDRFFAVRPEGSVSTLKIQRTERGDSAVYLCASSPSGQEAFFGQGTRLTVV.